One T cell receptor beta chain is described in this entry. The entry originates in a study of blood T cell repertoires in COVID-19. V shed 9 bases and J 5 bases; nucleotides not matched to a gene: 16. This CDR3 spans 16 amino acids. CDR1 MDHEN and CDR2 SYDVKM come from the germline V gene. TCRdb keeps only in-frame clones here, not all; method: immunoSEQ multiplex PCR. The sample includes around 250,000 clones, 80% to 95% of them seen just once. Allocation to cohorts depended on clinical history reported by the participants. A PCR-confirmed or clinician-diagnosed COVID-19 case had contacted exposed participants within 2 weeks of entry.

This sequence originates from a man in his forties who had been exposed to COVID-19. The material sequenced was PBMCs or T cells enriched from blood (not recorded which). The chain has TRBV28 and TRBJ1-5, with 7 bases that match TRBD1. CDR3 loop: CASTPGQSSSYQPQHF. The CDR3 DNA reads TGTGCCAGTACCCCGGGACAGAGTAGTTCTTATCAGCCCCAGCATTTT.